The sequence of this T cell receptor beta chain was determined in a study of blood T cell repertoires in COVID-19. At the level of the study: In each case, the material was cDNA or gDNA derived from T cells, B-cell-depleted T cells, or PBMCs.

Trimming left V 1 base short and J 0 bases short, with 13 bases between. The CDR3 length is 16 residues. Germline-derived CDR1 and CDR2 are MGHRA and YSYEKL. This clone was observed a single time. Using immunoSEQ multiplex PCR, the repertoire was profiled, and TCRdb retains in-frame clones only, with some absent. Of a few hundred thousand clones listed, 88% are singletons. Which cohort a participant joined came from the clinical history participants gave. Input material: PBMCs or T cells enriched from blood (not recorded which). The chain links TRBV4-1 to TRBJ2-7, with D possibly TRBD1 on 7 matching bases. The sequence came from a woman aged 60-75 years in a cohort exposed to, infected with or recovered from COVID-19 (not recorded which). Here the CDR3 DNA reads TGCGCCAGCAGCCAAGGCAGGGGGGCCGCCTCCTACGAGCAGTACTTC. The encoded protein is CASSQGRGAASYEQYF.